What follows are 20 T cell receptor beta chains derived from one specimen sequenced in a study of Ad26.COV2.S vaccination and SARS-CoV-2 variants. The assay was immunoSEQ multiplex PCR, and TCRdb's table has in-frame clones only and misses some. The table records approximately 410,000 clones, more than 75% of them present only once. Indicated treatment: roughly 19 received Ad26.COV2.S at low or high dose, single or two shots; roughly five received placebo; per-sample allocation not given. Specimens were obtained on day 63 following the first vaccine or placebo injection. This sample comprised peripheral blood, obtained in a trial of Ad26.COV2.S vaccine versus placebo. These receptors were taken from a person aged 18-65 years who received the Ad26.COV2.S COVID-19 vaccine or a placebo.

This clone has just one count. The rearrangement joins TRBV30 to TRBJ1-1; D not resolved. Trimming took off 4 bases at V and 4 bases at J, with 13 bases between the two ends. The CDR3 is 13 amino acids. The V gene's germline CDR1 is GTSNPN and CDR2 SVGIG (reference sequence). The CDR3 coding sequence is TGTGCCTGGACCCTAGGCAAGGGCACTGAAGCTTTCTTT. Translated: CAWTLGKGTEAFF.

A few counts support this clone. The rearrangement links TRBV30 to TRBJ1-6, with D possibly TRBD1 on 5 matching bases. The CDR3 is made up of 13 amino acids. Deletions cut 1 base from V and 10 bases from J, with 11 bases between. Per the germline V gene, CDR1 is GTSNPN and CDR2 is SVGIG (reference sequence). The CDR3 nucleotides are TGTGCCTGGAGTGAGGGGTTCCGCTCACCCCTCCACTTT. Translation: CAWSEGFRSPLHF.

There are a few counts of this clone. DNA for the CDR3: TGTGCCAGCAGCTTACTCCAGGGTATTTTCTCTGGGGCCAACGTCCTGACTTTC. Translation gives CASSLLQGIFSGANVLTF. The chain joins TRBV7-2 to TRBJ2-6, with a weak D call TRBD1 (5 bases). CDR3 length: 18 residues. Germline V gene data show CDR1 as SGHTA and CDR2 as FQGNSA. V lost 2 bases and J 0 bases, leaving 14 bases between the germline ends.

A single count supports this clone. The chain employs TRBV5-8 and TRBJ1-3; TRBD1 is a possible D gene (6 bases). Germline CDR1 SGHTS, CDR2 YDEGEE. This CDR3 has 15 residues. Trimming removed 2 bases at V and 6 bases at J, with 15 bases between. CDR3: CASSFRTGRTNTIYF. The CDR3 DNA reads TGTGCCAGCAGCTTTAGAACAGGGAGAACAAACACCATATATTTT.

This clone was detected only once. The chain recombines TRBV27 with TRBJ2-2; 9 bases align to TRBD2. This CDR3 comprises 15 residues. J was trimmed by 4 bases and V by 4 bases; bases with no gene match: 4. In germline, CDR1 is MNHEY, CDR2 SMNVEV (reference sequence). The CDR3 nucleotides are TGTGCCAGCAGTTGGGCTAGCGGGGCCACCGGGGAGCTGTTTTTT. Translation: CASSWASGATGELFF.

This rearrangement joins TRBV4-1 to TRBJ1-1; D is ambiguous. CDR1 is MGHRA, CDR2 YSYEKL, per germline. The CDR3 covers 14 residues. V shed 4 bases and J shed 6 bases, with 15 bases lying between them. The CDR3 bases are TGCGCCAGCAGCCCAGACGGTTCGGTTTCTGAAGCTTTCTTT. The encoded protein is CASSPDGSVSEAFF.

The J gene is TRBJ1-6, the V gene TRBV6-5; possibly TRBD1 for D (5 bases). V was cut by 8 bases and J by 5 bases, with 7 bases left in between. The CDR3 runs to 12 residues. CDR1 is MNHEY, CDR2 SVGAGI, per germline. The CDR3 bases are TGTGCCAGCGGGACGGATAATTCACCCCTCCACTTT. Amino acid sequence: CASGTDNSPLHF.

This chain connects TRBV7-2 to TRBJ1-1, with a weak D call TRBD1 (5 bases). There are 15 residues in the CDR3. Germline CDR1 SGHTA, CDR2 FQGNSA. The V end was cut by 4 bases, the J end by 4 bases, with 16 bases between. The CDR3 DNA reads TGTGCCAGCAGCTCAGGGACTTCCCGCGGCACTGAAGCTTTCTTT. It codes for CASSSGTSRGTEAFF.

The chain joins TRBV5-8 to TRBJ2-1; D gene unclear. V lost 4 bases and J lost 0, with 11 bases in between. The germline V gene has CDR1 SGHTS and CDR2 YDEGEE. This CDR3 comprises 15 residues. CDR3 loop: CASSSVLSSYNEQFF. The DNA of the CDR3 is TGTGCCAGCAGCAGTGTGTTGAGCTCCTACAATGAGCAGTTCTTC.

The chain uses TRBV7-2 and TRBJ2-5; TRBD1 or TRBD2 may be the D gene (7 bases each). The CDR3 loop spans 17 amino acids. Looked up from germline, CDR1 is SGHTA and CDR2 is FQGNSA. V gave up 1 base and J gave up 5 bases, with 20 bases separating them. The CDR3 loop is CASSLVGGYRGMETQYF. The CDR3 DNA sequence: TGTGCCAGCAGCTTAGTGGGGGGGTACAGGGGAATGGAGACCCAGTACTTC.

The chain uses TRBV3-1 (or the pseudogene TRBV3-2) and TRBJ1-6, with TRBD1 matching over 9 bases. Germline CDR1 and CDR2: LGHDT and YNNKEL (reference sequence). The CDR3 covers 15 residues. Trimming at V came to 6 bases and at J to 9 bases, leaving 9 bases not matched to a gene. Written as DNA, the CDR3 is TGTGCCAGCAGGGGAACCGGGACAGGGTCTTCACCCCTCCACTTT. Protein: CASRGTGTGSSPLHF.

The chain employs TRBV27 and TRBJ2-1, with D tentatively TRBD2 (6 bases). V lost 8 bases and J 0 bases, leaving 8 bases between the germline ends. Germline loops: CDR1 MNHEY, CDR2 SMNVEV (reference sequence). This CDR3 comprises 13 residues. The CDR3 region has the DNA TGTGCCAGCCGGGAGAGCTCCTACAATGAGCAGTTCTTC. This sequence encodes CASRESSYNEQFF.

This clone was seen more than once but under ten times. CDR3 region: CSVNLSGNEQFF. CDR3 bases: TGCAGCGTTAATCTATCCGGCAATGAGCAGTTCTTC. This sequence joins TRBV29-1 and TRBJ2-1; D unresolved. Germline values: CDR1 SQVTM, CDR2 ANQGSEA. The CDR3 is 12 residues long. Trimming removed 5 bases from V and 6 bases from J, with 11 bases in between.

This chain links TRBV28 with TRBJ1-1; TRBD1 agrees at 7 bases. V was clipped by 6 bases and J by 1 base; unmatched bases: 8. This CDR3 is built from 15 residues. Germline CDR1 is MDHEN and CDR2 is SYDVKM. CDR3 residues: CASRLPHRGNTEAFF. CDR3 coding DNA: TGTGCCAGCAGGCTACCTCACAGGGGGAACACTGAAGCTTTCTTT.

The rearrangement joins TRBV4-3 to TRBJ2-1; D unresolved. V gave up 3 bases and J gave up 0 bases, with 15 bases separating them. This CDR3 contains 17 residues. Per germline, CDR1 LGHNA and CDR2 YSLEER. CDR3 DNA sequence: TGCGCCAGCAGCCAGTCGGTGGTGAAGAGCTCCTACAATGAGCAGTTCTTC. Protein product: CASSQSVVKSSYNEQFF.

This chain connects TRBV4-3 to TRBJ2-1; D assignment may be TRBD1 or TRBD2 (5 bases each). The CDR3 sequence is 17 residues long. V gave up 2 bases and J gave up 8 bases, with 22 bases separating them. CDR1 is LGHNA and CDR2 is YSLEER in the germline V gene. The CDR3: CASSQLGASLRGDEQFF. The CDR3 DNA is TGCGCCAGCAGCCAATTAGGTGCCTCACTGAGGGGCGATGAGCAGTTCTTC.

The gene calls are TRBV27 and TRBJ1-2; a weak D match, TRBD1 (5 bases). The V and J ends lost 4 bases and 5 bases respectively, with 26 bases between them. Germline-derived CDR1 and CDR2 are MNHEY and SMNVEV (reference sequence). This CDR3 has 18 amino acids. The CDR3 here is CASSSLLQPRAGPYGYTF. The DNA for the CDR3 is TGTGCCAGCAGTTCCCTCTTACAGCCCCGGGCAGGGCCGTATGGCTACACCTTC.

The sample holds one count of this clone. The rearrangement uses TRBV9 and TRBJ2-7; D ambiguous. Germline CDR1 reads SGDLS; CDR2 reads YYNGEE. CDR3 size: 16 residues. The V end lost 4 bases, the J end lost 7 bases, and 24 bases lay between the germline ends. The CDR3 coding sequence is TGTGCCAGCAGCCACCCATCTATGGCGCCGGAGAGGGAGCAGTACTTC. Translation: CASSHPSMAPEREQYF.

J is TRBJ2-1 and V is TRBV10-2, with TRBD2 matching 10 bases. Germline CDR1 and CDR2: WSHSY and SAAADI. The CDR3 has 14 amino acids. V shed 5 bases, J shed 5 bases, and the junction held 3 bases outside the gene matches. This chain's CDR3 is CASSSGGGDNEQFF. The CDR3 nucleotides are TGCGCCAGCAGTAGCGGGGGGGGCGACAATGAGCAGTTCTTC.

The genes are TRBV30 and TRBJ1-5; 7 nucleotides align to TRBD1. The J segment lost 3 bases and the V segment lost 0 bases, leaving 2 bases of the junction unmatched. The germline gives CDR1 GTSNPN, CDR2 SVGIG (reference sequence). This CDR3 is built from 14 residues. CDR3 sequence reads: CAWSVGQPNQPQHF. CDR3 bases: TGTGCCTGGAGTGTGGGACAGCCCAATCAGCCCCAGCATTTT. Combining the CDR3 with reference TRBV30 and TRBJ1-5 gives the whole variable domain SQTIHQWPATLVQPVGSPLSLECTVEGTSNPNLYWYRQAAGRGLQLLFYSVGIGQISSEVPQNLSASRPQDRQFILSSKKLLLSDSGFYLCAWSVGQPNQPQHFGDGTRLSIL.